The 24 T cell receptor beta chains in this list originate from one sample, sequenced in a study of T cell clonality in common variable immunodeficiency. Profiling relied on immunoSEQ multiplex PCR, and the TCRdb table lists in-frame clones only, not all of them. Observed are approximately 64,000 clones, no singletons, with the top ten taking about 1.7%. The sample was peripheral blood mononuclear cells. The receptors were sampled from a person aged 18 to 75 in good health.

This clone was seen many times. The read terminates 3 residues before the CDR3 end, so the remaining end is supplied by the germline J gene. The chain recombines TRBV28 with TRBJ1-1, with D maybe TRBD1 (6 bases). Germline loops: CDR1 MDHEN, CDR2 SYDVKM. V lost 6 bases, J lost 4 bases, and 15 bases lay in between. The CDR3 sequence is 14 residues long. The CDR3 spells CASRPRGGGTEAFF. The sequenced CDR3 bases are TGTGCCAGCAGACCTCGAGGGGGGGGCACTGAA.

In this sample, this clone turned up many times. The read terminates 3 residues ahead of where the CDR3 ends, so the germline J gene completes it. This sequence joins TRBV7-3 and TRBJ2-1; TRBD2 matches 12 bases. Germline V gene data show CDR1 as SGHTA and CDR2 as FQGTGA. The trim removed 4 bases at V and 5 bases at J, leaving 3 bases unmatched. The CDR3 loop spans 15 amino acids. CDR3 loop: CASSSGLAGHNEQFF. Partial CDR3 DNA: TGTGCCAGCAGCTCGGGACTAGCGGGCCACAATGAG.

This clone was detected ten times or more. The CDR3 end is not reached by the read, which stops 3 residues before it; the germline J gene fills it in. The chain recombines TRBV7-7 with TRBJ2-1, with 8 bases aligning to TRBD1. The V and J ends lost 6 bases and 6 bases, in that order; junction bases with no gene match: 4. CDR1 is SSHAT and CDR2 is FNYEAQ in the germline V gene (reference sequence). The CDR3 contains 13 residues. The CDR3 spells CASSSDRVNEQFF. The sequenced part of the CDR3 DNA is TGTGCCAGCAGTTCGGACAGGGTCAATGAG. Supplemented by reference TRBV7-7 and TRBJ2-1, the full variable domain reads GAGVSQSPRYKVTKRGQDVTLRCDPISSHATLYWYQQALGQGPEFLTYFNYEAQPDKSGLPSDRFSAERPEGSISTLTIQRTEQRDSAMYRCASSSDRVNEQFFGPGTRLTVL.

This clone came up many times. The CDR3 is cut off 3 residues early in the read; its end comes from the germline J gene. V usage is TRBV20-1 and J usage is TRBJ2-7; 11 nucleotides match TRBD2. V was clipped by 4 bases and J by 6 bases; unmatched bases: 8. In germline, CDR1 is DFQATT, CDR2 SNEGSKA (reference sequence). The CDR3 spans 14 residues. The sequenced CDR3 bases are TGCAGTGCTAATAGCGGGAGGGCCTTTGGCGAG. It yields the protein CSANSGRAFGE. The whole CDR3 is CSANSGRAFGEQYF.

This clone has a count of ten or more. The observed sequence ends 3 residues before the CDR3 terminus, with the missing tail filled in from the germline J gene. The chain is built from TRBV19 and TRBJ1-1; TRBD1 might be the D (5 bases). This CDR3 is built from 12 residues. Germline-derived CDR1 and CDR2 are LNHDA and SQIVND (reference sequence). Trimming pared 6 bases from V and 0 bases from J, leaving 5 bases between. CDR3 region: CASRGVNTEAFF. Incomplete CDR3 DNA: TGTGCCAGTAGAGGGGTGAACACTGAA.

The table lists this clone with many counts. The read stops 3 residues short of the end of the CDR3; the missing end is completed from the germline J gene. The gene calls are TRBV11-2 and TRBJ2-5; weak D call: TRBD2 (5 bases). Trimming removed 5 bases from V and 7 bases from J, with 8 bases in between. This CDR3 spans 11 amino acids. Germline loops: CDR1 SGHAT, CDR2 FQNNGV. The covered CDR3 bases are TGTGCCAGCAGCACAGAGGGGACC. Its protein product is CASSTEGT. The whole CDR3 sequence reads CASSTEGTQYF.

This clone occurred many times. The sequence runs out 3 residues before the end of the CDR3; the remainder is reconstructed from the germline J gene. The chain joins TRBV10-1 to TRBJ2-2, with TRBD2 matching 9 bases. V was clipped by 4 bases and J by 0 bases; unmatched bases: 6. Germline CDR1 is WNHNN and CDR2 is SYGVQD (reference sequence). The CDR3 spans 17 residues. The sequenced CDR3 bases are TGCGCCAGCAGTGGCCTAGCGGGACTTCCGAACACCGGGGAG. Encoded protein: CASSGLAGLPNTGE. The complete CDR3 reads CASSGLAGLPNTGELFF.

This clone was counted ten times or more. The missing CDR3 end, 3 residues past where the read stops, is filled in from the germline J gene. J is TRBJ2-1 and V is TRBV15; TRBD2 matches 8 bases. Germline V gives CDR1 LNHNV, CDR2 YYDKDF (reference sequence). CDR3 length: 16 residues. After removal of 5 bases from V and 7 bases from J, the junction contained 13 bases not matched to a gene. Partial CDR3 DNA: TGTGCCACCAGCTACCCAAACGTAGCGGGAAGGAATGAG. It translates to CATSYPNVAGRNE. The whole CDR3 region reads CATSYPNVAGRNEQFF.

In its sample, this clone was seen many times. CDR3 amino acids: CASSGQATGSYEQYF. CDR3 DNA, as far as it was read: TGTGCCAGTAGTGGACAGGCCACGGGCTCCTACGAG. The chain links TRBV19 to TRBJ2-7, with 7 bases that match TRBD1. The DNA ends 3 residues before the CDR3 does, and the rest of the CDR3 is filled in from the germline J gene. Trimming took 5 bases from V and 0 from J; bases not matched to a gene: 7. From germline, CDR1 is LNHDA and CDR2 SQIVND (reference sequence). This CDR3 is 15 amino acids long. Variable domain in full (rest from reference TRBV19 and TRBJ2-7): DGGITQSPKYLFRKEGQNVTLSCEQNLNHDAMYWYRQDPGQGLRLIYYSQIVNDFQKGDIAEGYSVSREKKESFPLTVTSAQKNPTAFYLCASSGQATGSYEQYFGPGTRLTVT.

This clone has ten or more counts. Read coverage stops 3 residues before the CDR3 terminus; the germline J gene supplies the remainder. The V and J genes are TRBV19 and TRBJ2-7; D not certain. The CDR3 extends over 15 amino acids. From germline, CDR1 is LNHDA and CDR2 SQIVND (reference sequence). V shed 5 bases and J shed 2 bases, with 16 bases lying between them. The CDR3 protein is CASSPRDSSPYEQYF. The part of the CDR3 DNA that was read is TGTGCCAGTAGTCCTCGTGACTCATCCCCCTACGAG.

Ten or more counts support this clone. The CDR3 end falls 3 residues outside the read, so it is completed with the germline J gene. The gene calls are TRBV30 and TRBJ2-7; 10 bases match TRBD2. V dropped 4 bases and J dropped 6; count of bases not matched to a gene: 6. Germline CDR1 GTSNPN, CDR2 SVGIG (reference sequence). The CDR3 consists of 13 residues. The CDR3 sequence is CAWKGLAGAEQYF. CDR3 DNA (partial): TGTGCCTGGAAGGGGCTAGCGGGGGCCGAG.

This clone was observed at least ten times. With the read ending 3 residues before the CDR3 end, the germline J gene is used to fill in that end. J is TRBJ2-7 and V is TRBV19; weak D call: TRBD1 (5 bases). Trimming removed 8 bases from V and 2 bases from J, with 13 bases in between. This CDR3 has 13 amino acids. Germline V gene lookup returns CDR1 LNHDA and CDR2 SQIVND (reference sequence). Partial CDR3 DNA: TGTGCCAGTGCTTTGACAGTAGCCTACGAG. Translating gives CASALTVAYE. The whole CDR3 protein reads CASALTVAYEQYF.

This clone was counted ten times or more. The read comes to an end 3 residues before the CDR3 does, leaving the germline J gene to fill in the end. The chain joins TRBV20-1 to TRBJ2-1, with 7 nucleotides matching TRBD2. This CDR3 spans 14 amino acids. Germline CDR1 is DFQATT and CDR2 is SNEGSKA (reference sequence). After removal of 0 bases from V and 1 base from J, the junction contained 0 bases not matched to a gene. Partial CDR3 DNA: TGCAGTGCTAGAGAGCGGGAGTCCTACAATGAG. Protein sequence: CSARERESYNE. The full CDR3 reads CSARERESYNEQFF.

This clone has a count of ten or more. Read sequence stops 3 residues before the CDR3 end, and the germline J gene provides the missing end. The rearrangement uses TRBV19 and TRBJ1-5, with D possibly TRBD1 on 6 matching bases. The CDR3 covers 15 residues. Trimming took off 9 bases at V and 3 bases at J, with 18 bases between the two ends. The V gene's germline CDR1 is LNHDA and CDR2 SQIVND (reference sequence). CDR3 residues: CASSPGGQINQPQHF. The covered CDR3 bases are TGTGCCAGCAGCCCCGGGGGGCAGATCAATCAGCCC.

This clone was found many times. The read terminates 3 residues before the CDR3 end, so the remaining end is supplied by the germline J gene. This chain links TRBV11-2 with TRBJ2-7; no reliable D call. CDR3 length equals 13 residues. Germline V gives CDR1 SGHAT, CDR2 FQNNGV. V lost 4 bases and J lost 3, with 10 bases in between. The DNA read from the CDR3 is TGTGCCAGCAGCTCCGCCCCAGGCTACGAG. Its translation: CASSSAPGYE. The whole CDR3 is CASSSAPGYEQYF.

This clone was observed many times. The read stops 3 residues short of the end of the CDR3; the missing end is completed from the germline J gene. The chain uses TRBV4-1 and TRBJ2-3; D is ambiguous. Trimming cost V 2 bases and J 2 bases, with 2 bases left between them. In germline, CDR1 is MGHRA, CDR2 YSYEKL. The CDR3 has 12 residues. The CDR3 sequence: CASSQHTDTQYF. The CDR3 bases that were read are TGCGCCAGCAGCCAACACACAGATACG.

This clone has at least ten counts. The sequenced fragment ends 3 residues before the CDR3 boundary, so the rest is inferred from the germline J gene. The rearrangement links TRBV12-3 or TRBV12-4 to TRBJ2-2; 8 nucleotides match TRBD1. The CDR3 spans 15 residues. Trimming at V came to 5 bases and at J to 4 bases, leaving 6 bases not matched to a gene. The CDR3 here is CASSPDRAGTGELFF. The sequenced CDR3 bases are TGTGCCAGCAGTCCGGACAGGGCGGGCACCGGGGAG.

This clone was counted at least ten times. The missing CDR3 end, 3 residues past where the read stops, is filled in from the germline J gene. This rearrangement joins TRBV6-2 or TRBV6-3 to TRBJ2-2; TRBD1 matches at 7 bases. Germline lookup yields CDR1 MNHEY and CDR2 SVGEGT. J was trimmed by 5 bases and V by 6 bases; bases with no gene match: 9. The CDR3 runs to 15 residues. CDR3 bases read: TGTGCCAGCAGCTTCCGGGACAGCGGTACCGGGGAG. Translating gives CASSFRDSGTGE. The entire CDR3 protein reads CASSFRDSGTGELFF.

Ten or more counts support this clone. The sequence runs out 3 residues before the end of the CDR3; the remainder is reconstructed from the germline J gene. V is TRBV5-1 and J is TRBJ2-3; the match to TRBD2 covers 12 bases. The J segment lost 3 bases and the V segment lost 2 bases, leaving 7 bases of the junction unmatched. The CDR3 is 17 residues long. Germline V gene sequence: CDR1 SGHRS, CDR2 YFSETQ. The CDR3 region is CASSLNLAGGPTDTQYF. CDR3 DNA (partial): TGCGCCAGCAGCTTAAACCTAGCGGGAGGGCCGACAGATACG.

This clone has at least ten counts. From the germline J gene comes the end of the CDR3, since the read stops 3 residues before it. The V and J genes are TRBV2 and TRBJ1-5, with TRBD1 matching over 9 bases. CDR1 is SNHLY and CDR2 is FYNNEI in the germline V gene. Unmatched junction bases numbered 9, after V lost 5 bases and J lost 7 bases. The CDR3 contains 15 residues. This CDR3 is CASSKRGTGNQPQHF. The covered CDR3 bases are TGTGCCAGCAGTAAGCGCGGGACAGGGAACCAGCCC.

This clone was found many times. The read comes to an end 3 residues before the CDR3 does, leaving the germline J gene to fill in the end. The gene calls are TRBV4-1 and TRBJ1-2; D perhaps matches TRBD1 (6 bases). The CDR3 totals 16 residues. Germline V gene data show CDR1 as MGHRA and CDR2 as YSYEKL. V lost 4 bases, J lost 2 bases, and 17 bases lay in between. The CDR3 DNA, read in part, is TGCGCCAGCAGCCCGATTGGACAGATCCTCAACTATGGC. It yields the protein CASSPIGQILNYG. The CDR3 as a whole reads CASSPIGQILNYGYTF.

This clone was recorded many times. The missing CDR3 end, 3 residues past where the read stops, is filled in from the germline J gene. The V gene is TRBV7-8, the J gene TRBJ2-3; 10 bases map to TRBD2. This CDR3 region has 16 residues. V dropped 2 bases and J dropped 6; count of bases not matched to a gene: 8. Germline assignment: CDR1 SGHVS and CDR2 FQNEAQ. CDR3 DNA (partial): TGTGCCAGCAGCTTAATCCTAGCGGGGGTGCGGGATACG. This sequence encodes CASSLILAGVRDT. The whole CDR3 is CASSLILAGVRDTQYF.

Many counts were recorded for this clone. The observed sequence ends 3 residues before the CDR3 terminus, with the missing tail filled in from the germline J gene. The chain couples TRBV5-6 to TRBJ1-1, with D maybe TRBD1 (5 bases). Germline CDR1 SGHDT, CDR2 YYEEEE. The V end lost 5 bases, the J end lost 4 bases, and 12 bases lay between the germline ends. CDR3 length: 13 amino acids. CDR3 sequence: CASSYTGGTEAFF. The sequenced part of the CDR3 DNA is TGTGCCAGCAGTTACACGGGGGGCACTGAA.

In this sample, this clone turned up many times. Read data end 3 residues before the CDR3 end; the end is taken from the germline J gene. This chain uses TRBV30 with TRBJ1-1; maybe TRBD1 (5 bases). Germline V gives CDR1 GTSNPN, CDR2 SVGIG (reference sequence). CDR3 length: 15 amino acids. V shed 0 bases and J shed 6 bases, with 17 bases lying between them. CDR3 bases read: TGTGCCTGGAGTGTAAGGGGCAGGGCGGTGGCTGAA. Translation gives CAWSVRGRAVAE. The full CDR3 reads CAWSVRGRAVAEAFF.